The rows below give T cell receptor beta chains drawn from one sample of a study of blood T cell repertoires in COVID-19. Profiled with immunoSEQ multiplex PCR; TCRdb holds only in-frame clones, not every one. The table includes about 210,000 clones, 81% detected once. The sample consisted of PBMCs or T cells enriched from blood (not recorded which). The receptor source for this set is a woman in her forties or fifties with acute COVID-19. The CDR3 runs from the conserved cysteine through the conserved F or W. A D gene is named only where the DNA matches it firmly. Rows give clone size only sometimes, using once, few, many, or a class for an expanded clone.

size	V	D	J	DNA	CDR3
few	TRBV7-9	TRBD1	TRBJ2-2	TGTGCCAGCAGCCGAGACAGGGGGCAAGGCACCGGGGAGCTGTTTTTT	CASSRDRGQGTGELFF
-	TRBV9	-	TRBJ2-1	TGTGCCAGCAGCGCTCAGGGGTCTTCGAATGAGCAGTTCTTC	CASSAQGSSNEQFF
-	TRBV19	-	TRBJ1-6	TGTGCCAGTAGTTCATGGGCCGTGAATTCACCCCTCCACTTT	CASSSWAVNSPLHF
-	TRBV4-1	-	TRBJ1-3	TGCGCCAGCAGCCAAGATATTCAGGGCCTCTCTGGAAACACCATATATTTT	CASSQDIQGLSGNTIYF
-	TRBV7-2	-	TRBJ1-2	TGTGCCAGCAGCTTAGCTTCAGGGGCTAACTATGGCTACACCTTC	CASSLASGANYGYTF
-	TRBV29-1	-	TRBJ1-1	TGCAGCGTACGACAAGCTGCCATGAACACTGAAGCTTTCTTT	CSVRQAAMNTEAFF
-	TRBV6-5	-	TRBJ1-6	TGTGCCAGCAGTTACACGTGGGGGGTTTATTCACCCCTCCACTTT	CASSYTWGVYSPLHF
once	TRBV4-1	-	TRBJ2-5	TGCGCCAGCAGCCACCGGGGAGGGGGGAAGAAGACCCAGTACTTC	CASSHRGGGKKTQYF
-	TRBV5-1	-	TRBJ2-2	TGCGCCAGCAGCTCAGCACTAGGCGGAGTCACCGGGGAGCTGTTTTTT	CASSSALGGVTGELFF
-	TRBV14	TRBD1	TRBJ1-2	TGTGCCAGCAGCCAAGACCTGACAGGGAACTATGGCTACACCTTC	CASSQDLTGNYGYTF
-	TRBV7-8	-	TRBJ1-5	TGTGCCAGCAGCCCTCGGGGGGCCAATAGCAATCAGCCCCAGCATTTT	CASSPRGANSNQPQHF
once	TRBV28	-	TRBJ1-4	TGTGCCAGCGGGTACTTGGAGACAAAACTGTTTTTT	CASGYLETKLFF
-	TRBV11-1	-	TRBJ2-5	TGTGCCAGCAGCATATTACAACCGGGGGAGACCCAGTACTTC	CASSILQPGETQYF
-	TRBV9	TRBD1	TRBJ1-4	TGTGCCAGCAGCGGAGGGGACAGAAATAATGAAAAACTGTTTTTT	CASSGGDRNNEKLFF
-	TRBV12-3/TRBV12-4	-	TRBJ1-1	TGTGCCAGCAGTTTTCAGGGAGGATCAGCTTTCTTT	CASSFQGGSAFF
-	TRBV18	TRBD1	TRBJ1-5	TGTGCCAGCTCACCCTCCGGCAGGGGGCGCGGTGACCATCAGCCCCAGCATTTT	CASSPSGRGRGDHQPQHF
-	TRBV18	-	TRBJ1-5	TGTGCCAGCTCACCCCTTAGCAATCAGCCCCAGCATTTT	CASSPLSNQPQHF
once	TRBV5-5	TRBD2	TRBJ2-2	TGTGCCAGCAGCCTCACTAGCGGGAGAAACACCGGGGAGCTGTTTTTT	CASSLTSGRNTGELFF
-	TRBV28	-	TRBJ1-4	TGTGCCAGCAGTTTATTAGGGGCAGTTGGACGAGAAAAACTGTTTTTT	CASSLLGAVGREKLFF
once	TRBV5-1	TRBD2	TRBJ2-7	TGCGCCAGCAGCTTTGAGGCTAGCGGACCTTACGAGCAGTACTTC	CASSFEASGPYEQYF
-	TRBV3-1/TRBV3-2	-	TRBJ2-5	TGTGCCAGCAGCGCCCCAGGAGAGACCCAGTACTTC	CASSAPGETQYF
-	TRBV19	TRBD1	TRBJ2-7	TGTGCCAGTATCCCAGGGGGCCAGACAGGGTCGGGGGAGCAGTACTTC	CASIPGGQTGSGEQYF
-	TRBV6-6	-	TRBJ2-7	TGTGCCAGCAGTTATTCGCGGACAGCGAGCTCCTACGAGCAGTACTTC	CASSYSRTASSYEQYF
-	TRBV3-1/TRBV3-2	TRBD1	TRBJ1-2	TGTGCCAGCAGCCAAGGGGACAGGGGGTTCTATGGCTACACCTTC	CASSQGDRGFYGYTF
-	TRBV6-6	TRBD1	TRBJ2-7	TGTGCCAGCAGTTACTTTGGACAGGGGGCCTACGAGCAGTACTTC	CASSYFGQGAYEQYF
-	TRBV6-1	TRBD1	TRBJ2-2	TGTGCCAGCAGTGGACGAGGACAGGGAAGATCGAACACCGGGGAGCTGTTTTTT	CASSGRGQGRSNTGELFF